Shown below are 18 T cell receptor beta chains from a single sample sequenced in a study of T cell clonality in common variable immunodeficiency. No antigen has been identified for these receptors. Notes on the study in general: Reportedly, TCR beta sequences from common variable immunodeficiency showed fewer deletions and N-nucleotide insertions.

Data came from immunoSEQ multiplex PCR; TCRdb stores just in-frame clones and leaves some out. Sampling found around 30,000 clones, none seen once. Sequencing input: peripheral blood mononuclear cells. The source of these receptors is a human donor with common variable immunodeficiency.

This clone is medium-sized. The read gets to within 3 residues of the CDR3 end, and the germline J gene fills in the rest. The V gene is TRBV7-3, the J gene TRBJ2-3; no reliable D call. The V gene's germline CDR1 is SGHTA and CDR2 FQGTGA. The CDR3 length is 15 residues. Trimming took 8 bases from V and 1 from J, leaving 16 bases between them. The sequenced CDR3 bases are TGTGCCAGCCGTTCCCAGGTTGGAGGCACAGATACG. Its translation is CASRSQVGGTDT. The CDR3 as a whole reads CASRSQVGGTDTQYF.

Worth noting for this clone: The CDR3 end is not reached by the read, which stops 3 residues before it; the germline J gene fills it in. The rearrangement uses TRBV7-2 and TRBJ2-7; TRBD1 aligns across 8 bases. The V gene's germline CDR1 is SGHTA and CDR2 FQGNSA. Germline trimming cut 1 base from V and 4 bases from J; bases unmatched to any gene: 6. This CDR3 contains 15 residues. The DNA read from the CDR3 is TGTGCCAGCAGCTTAGGCAGGGGGCGTGGGTACGAG. It specifies CASSLGRGRGYE. The full CDR3 reads CASSLGRGRGYEQYF.

This clone was detected many times. The missing CDR3 end, 3 residues past where the read stops, is filled in from the germline J gene. The chain combines TRBV15 with TRBJ2-7; D not resolved. V lost 0 bases and J lost 5, with 14 bases in between. The germline V gene has CDR1 LNHNV and CDR2 YYDKDF (reference sequence). This CDR3 is built from 15 residues. The CDR3 is CATSRDQSAVNEQYF. CDR3 DNA, as far as it was read: TGTGCCACCAGCAGAGATCAGAGTGCAGTCAACGAG. The variable domain in full, completed from reference TRBV15 and TRBJ2-7, reads DAMVIQNPRYQVTQFGKPVTLSCSQTLNHNVMYWYQQKSSQAPKLLFHYYDKDFNNEADTPDNFQSRRPNTSFCFLDIRSPGLGDTAMYLCATSRDQSAVNEQYFGPGTRLTVT.

Comment on this clone: The read terminates 3 residues ahead of where the CDR3 ends, so the germline J gene completes it. The chain couples TRBV6-2 or TRBV6-3 to TRBJ2-7; D perhaps matches TRBD1 (5 bases). Germline V gene lookup returns CDR1 MNHEY and CDR2 SVGEGT. Trimming cost V 5 bases and J 6 bases, with 11 bases left between them. The CDR3 sequence is 12 residues long. The part of the CDR3 DNA that was read is TGTGCCAGCAGTGGATCCCAGGGCGAG. Amino acids: CASSGSQGE. The entire CDR3 protein reads CASSGSQGEQYF.

This clone has a count of ten or more. The read ends 3 residues early relative to the CDR3; the germline J gene fills the gap. The chain carries TRBV28 and TRBJ2-1; tentatively, D is TRBD1 (6 bases). V lost 4 bases and J 9 bases, leaving 16 bases between the germline ends. There are 14 residues in the CDR3. Germline CDR1 MDHEN, CDR2 SYDVKM. The CDR3 here is CASSSIDEGVEQFF. The sequenced part of the CDR3 DNA is TGTGCCAGCAGTTCGATTGATGAGGGGGTTGAG.

The sample holds many counts of this clone. The CDR3 end lies 3 residues beyond the end of the read and is filled in from the germline J gene. This chain uses TRBV19 with TRBJ2-7; D possibly corresponds to TRBD2 (5 bases). This CDR3 comprises 15 residues. Deletions cut 3 bases from V and 5 bases from J, with 17 bases between. The germline V gene encodes CDR1 LNHDA and CDR2 SQIVND (reference sequence). The CDR3 sequence: CASSIGGSPQNEQYF. The sequenced CDR3 bases are TGTGCCAGTAGTATCGGCGGGTCCCCCCAGAACGAG.

This clone was found many times. The read terminates 3 residues before the CDR3 end, so the remaining end is supplied by the germline J gene. The rearrangement links TRBV28 to TRBJ1-6; D perhaps matches TRBD1 (6 bases). The V gene's germline CDR1 is MDHEN and CDR2 SYDVKM. The CDR3 is 15 amino acids. Trimming shortened V by 5 bases and J by 8 bases, and 16 bases separated the two germline ends. The CDR3 sequence: CASSPPTGVYSPLHF. The DNA read from the CDR3 is TGTGCCAGCAGTCCCCCGACAGGCGTTTATTCACCC. The whole variable domain, filled in from reference TRBV28 and TRBJ1-6, reads DVKVTQSSRYLVKRTGEKVFLECVQDMDHENMFWYRQDPGLGLRLIYFSYDVKMKEKGDIPEGYSVSREKKERFSLILESASTNQTSMYLCASSPPTGVYSPLHFGNGTRLTVT.

There are many counts of this clone. The observed sequence ends 3 residues before the CDR3 terminus, with the missing tail filled in from the germline J gene. The rearrangement uses TRBV19 and TRBJ2-5; D might be TRBD2 (6 bases). Germline loops: CDR1 LNHDA, CDR2 SQIVND (reference sequence). V lost 3 bases to trimming and J lost 5 bases, with 16 bases between them. The CDR3 contains 15 residues. The CDR3 sequence: CASSIAGGSVETQYF. Incomplete CDR3 DNA: TGTGCCAGTAGTATTGCCGGGGGTAGCGTGGAGACC.

Remarks on this clone: The read ends 3 residues before the CDR3 terminus; that terminus is restored from the germline J gene. J is TRBJ2-4 and V is TRBV19; the match to TRBD2 covers 10 bases. Trimming removed 6 bases from V and 6 bases from J; junction bases left unmatched: 11. Germline V gene data show CDR1 as LNHDA and CDR2 as SQIVND (reference sequence). This CDR3 contains 16 residues. This CDR3 reads CASRSQIAGGRNIQYF. The part of the CDR3 DNA that was read is TGTGCCAGTAGGAGCCAAATAGCGGGAGGAAGAAACATT.

Many counts were recorded for this clone. The read stops 3 residues short of the end of the CDR3; the missing end is completed from the germline J gene. The genes are TRBV13 and TRBJ2-7, with unresolved D. The V end lost 4 bases, the J end lost 5 bases, and 6 bases lay between the germline ends. Per germline, CDR1 PRHDT and CDR2 FYEKMQ (reference sequence). This CDR3 is 11 amino acids long. CDR3 DNA, as far as it was read: TGTGCCAGCAGCTCAGGCGACGAG. Protein sequence: CASSSGDE. The full-length CDR3 reads as CASSSGDEQYF.

In this sample, this clone turned up a few times. The read finishes 3 residues shy of the CDR3 end, and the germline J gene is used to complete it. The chain has TRBV7-7 and TRBJ2-1; TRBD2 matches at 9 bases. The length of the CDR3 is 15 residues. J lost 4 bases, V lost 2 bases, and 3 bases had no gene match. CDR1 is SSHAT and CDR2 is FNYEAQ in the germline V gene (reference sequence). Incomplete CDR3 DNA: TGTGCCAGCAGCTTAACTAGCGGGCCTTACAATGAG. It encodes CASSLTSGPYNE. The whole CDR3 sequence reads CASSLTSGPYNEQFF.

This clone occurred a few times. Sequencing ends 3 residues short of the CDR3 end; the germline J gene provides the rest. The V gene is TRBV6-2 or TRBV6-3, the J gene TRBJ1-2; 9 positions agree with TRBD1. CDR3 length: 14 amino acids. Germline loops: CDR1 MNHEY, CDR2 SVGEGT. Unmatched junction bases numbered 8, after V lost 5 bases and J lost 7 bases. The CDR3 loop is CASSEEQGARGYTF. The CDR3 DNA, read in part, is TGTGCCAGCAGTGAGGAACAGGGGGCGCGTGGC.

This clone has at least ten counts. The read terminates 3 residues ahead of where the CDR3 ends, so the germline J gene completes it. The V gene is TRBV20-1, the J gene TRBJ1-1; D possibly corresponds to TRBD1 (6 bases). Germline loops: CDR1 DFQATT, CDR2 SNEGSKA (reference sequence). Trimming left V 1 base short and J 1 base short, with 19 bases between. The length of the CDR3 is 17 residues. CDR3 DNA, as far as it was read: TGCAGTGCTAGAGGTTGGGTTCCCAGGGGCGCGAACACTGAA. Encoded protein: CSARGWVPRGANTE. The entire CDR3 protein is CSARGWVPRGANTEAFF.

The table lists this clone with a few counts. The observed sequence ends 3 residues before the CDR3 terminus, with the missing tail filled in from the germline J gene. The gene calls are TRBV2 and TRBJ2-1; tentative D call: TRBD2 (5 bases). The length of the CDR3 is 14 residues. Trimming removed 4 bases at V and 5 bases at J, with 12 bases between. CDR1 SNHLY and CDR2 FYNNEI come from the germline V gene. The part of the CDR3 DNA that was read is TGTGCCAGCAGTGTCAGGAGGAGAAACAATGAG. Translating it yields CASSVRRRNNE. The whole CDR3 sequence is CASSVRRRNNEQFF.

Comment on this clone: The read gets to within 3 residues of the CDR3 end, and the germline J gene fills in the rest. The genes are TRBV19 and TRBJ2-7, with 7 bases aligning to TRBD2. The V gene end was trimmed by 5 bases and the J gene end by 3 bases; junction bases not matched to a gene: 4. The CDR3 is made up of 13 amino acids. Germline V lookup: CDR1 LNHDA, CDR2 SQIVND (reference sequence). CDR3 amino acids: CASSSGLDYEQYF. The sequenced part of the CDR3 DNA is TGTGCCAGTAGTTCCGGACTAGACTACGAG.

This clone showed up many times. From the germline J gene comes the end of the CDR3, since the read stops 3 residues before it. The chain carries TRBV5-4 and TRBJ1-2, with D tentatively TRBD1 (5 bases). Germline V CDR1 and CDR2: SGHNT, YYREEE (reference sequence). Deletions cut 0 bases from V and 6 bases from J, with 15 bases between. This CDR3 is built from 15 residues. The part of the CDR3 DNA that was read is TGTGCCAGCAGCTTGGGAGGCAGGAACAGGAATGGC. This codes for CASSLGGRNRNG. The entire CDR3 protein is CASSLGGRNRNGYTF.

This CDR3 reads CASSPVRGQWRTDTQYF. CDR3 bases read: TGTGCCAGCTCACCGGTGAGGGGGCAGTGGCGCACAGATACG. The genes are TRBV18 and TRBJ2-3; TRBD1 matches at 7 bases. The sequence runs out 3 residues before the end of the CDR3; the remainder is reconstructed from the germline J gene. Trimming cost V 3 bases and J 1 base; bases outside gene matches: 10. Germline V gene lookup returns CDR1 KGHSH and CDR2 LQKENI. CDR3 length: 17 amino acids.

As regards this clone: The sequence runs out 3 residues before the end of the CDR3; the remainder is reconstructed from the germline J gene. The gene calls are TRBV7-6 and TRBJ1-5; 8 bases fit TRBD1. The germline V gene has CDR1 SGHVS and CDR2 FNYEAQ. V lost 1 base to trimming and J lost 7 bases; unmatched junction nucleotides: 9. The CDR3 spans 16 residues. The sequenced CDR3 bases are TGTGCCAGCAGCTTAGTTACAGGGGGGAAGTGCCAGCCC. It is translated as CASSLVTGGKCQP. Given in full, the CDR3 is CASSLVTGGKCQPQHF.